Listed below are T cell receptor beta chains from one sample, sequenced in a study of T cells after posttransplantation cyclophosphamide. Clones were sequenced by immunoSEQ multiplex PCR, and TCRdb holds only the in-frame ones, with some missing. The sample shows fewer than 2,500 clones, around 94% of them seen only once. The sample comprised CD4+ T cells sorted from bone marrow. The receptors originated from a woman in her forties or fifties in good health and a related stem cell transplant donor. Both conserved end residues are part of each CDR3. The D gene is left open where the match is weak. Where a row states a size, it is once, few, many or the class of an expanded clone; other rows omit it.

CDR3nt	CDR3aa	j_gene	abundance	v_gene	d_gene
TGTGCCAGCAGCTCTCGAGAGGGATCAGAGACCCAGTACTTC	CASSSREGSETQYF	TRBJ2-5	NA	TRBV7-8	NA
TGTGCCAGCAGCTGGGGACAGCGGGGGGGCCCCGGGGTCATTCAGTACTTC	CASSWGQRGGPGVIQYF	TRBJ2-4	NA	TRBV7-9	TRBD2
TGTGCCAGCTCATCTACAGAGGGCTACACCTTC	CASSSTEGYTF	TRBJ1-2	NA	TRBV18	NA
TGTGCCAGCAGCTCCCGGGACAGGGTCGCCTACAATGAGCAGTTCTTC	CASSSRDRVAYNEQFF	TRBJ2-1	NA	TRBV11-3	TRBD1
TGTGCCAGCAGCTTCTCTAGCGGGGGAGAGACCCAGTACTTC	CASSFSSGGETQYF	TRBJ2-5	NA	TRBV5-6	TRBD2
TGTGCCAGCAGCTTCGACATTTCCAACTGGGAGCAGTACTTC	CASSFDISNWEQYF	TRBJ2-7	once	TRBV6-1	NA
TGTGCCAGCTCACCAAGGTCGAGGGAGCAGTTCAGTGAGCAGTTCTTC	CASSPRSREQFSEQFF	TRBJ2-1	NA	TRBV18	NA
TGCAGCGTTGAAGATCCGGGCAGGGTGAACACTGAAGCTTTCTTT	CSVEDPGRVNTEAFF	TRBJ1-1	NA	TRBV29-1	NA
TGTGCCAGCAGCACGAGGACTAGCGGGATTTTGTACGAGCAGTACTTC	CASSTRTSGILYEQYF	TRBJ2-7	NA	TRBV11-2	TRBD2
TGTGCCACCTCTGGGGCCGTTGACACTGAAGCTTTCTTT	CATSGAVDTEAFF	TRBJ1-1	NA	TRBV10-3	NA
TGTGCCAGCAGTGTGGGGGCCGTTGAGACCCAGTACTTC	CASSVGAVETQYF	TRBJ2-5	NA	TRBV25-1	NA
TGTGCCAGCAGTGAACCAGGGGGTAATCAGCCCCAGCATTTT	CASSEPGGNQPQHF	TRBJ1-5	NA	TRBV25-1	TRBD1
TGTGCCAGCAGCTTAGTGGTGGCAGCTAATGAAAAACTGTTTTTT	CASSLVVAANEKLFF	TRBJ1-4	NA	TRBV7-9	NA
TGTGCCAGCAGCGGTGGACTAGCGGGAGGGTACAATGAGCAGTTCTTC	CASSGGLAGGYNEQFF	TRBJ2-1	NA	TRBV7-9	TRBD2
TGTGCCAGCAGTGTAGGAGGGGTTGCTGAAAAACTGTTTTTT	CASSVGGVAEKLFF	TRBJ1-4	NA	TRBV2	NA
TGTGCCAGCAGCTCGTTCCGAACAGGGCTCGGGATCGAAAAACTGTTTTTT	CASSSFRTGLGIEKLFF	TRBJ1-4	NA	TRBV11-1	NA
TGTGCCAGCAGTTCAACCGGGACTAGCGGAAAGAGCTCCTACAATGAGCAGTTCTTC	CASSSTGTSGKSSYNEQFF	TRBJ2-1	once	TRBV28	TRBD2
TGTGCCAGCAGTCGACAGGGCCACTCTGGAAACACCATATATTTT	CASSRQGHSGNTIYF	TRBJ1-3	NA	TRBV6-6	TRBD1
TGCGCCAGCAGCTCTCAGTATTCAGGGGTGTGGACCGGGGAGCTGTTTTTT	CASSSQYSGVWTGELFF	TRBJ2-2	NA	TRBV5-1	NA
TGCGCCAGCAGCTCTACAGGGTACGCTAATGAAAAACTGTTTTTT	CASSSTGYANEKLFF	TRBJ1-4	NA	TRBV5-1	NA
TGTGCCAGTAATTCGGACAGGGAAAAAAACATTCAGTACTTC	CASNSDREKNIQYF	TRBJ2-4	NA	TRBV19	TRBD1
TGTGCCAGCAGCTTAACGGGGTGGCTAGCGGGGGGCCAAGATACGCAGTATTTT	CASSLTGWLAGGQDTQYF	TRBJ2-3	NA	TRBV11-3	TRBD2
TGCAGTTCCAAGGAGGCTGAAAAACTGTTTTTT	CSSKEAEKLFF	TRBJ1-4	NA	TRBV20-1	NA
TGTGCCACCAGCAGAGATGGGACAGCTTCAGAGACCCAGTACTTC	CATSRDGTASETQYF	TRBJ2-5	NA	TRBV15	TRBD1
TGTGCCAGCAGCTTGGACCCGATGGGGCGGGAGGGCCGGAATGAGCAGTTCTTC	CASSLDPMGREGRNEQFF	TRBJ2-1	NA	TRBV5-4	TRBD2
TGTGCCAGCAGCAGTGGAGAAGGTCCGGCTTTCTTT	CASSSGEGPAFF	TRBJ1-1	NA	TRBV7-9	NA
TGTGCCAGCAGTCGGACAGGGGGGTCCAATCAGCCCCAGCATTTT	CASSRTGGSNQPQHF	TRBJ1-5	NA	TRBV2	TRBD1
TGTGCCAGCAGCTTTGGGGCCCGGGCAGATCAGCCCCAGCATTTT	CASSFGARADQPQHF	TRBJ1-5	NA	TRBV5-6	NA
TGTGCCACCAGCAGAGATCCGGGAATTGAAGCTTTCTTT	CATSRDPGIEAFF	TRBJ1-1	NA	TRBV15	NA
TGTGCCAGCAGCTCTCACAGGGGGCAAAGAACAGATACGCAGTATTTT	CASSSHRGQRTDTQYF	TRBJ2-3	NA	TRBV5-4	TRBD1
TGCAGCGTTGAGTTGGCAGGGAAGCGTTACGAGCAGTACTTC	CSVELAGKRYEQYF	TRBJ2-7	NA	TRBV29-1	NA
TGTGCCAGCAGCTTAGATCCAGCGGGGCGGGGCGAGCAGTACTTC	CASSLDPAGRGEQYF	TRBJ2-7	NA	TRBV7-2	TRBD2
TGTGCCAGCAGCTACCTATCACGAAACACTGAAGCTTTCTTT	CASSYLSRNTEAFF	TRBJ1-1	NA	TRBV7-8	NA
TGCGCCAGCAGCTTAAATGAACGGGGTCTCGCGAACACTGAAGCTTTCTTT	CASSLNERGLANTEAFF	TRBJ1-1	NA	TRBV5-1	NA
TGTGCCTCATCTCAAAGTAGCGGGGCCCCCAATGAGCAGTTCTTC	CASSQSSGAPNEQFF	TRBJ2-1	NA	TRBV30	TRBD2
TGTGCCAGCAGGCCGGACAGGGGCACCGGGGAGCTGTTTTTT	CASRPDRGTGELFF	TRBJ2-2	once	TRBV6-1	TRBD1
TGTGCCAGCAGCAAAGTCGAGGATCAGCCCCAGCATTTT	CASSKVEDQPQHF	TRBJ1-5	once	TRBV21-1	NA
TGCGCCAGCAGCTTACAGACTAGCGGGATCTACGAGCAGTACTTC	CASSLQTSGIYEQYF	TRBJ2-7	NA	TRBV5-1	TRBD2
TGTGCCAGCAGCTTAGGGACTGTCCAAGAGACCCAGTACTTC	CASSLGTVQETQYF	TRBJ2-5	once	TRBV7-8	NA
TGTGCCAGCAGCTTTATCAGCGGAAGCACAGATACGCAGTATTTT	CASSFISGSTDTQYF	TRBJ2-3	NA	TRBV11-2	NA
TGTGCCAGCAGCCCGGGGGAGGGCTACCAGTTTTATGGCTACACCTTC	CASSPGEGYQFYGYTF	TRBJ1-2	NA	TRBV13	NA
TGCGCCAGCAGCGGGATAAGACAGGGAGAGACCCAGTACTTC	CASSGIRQGETQYF	TRBJ2-5	once	TRBV5-1	TRBD1
TGTGCCAGCTCGATAATAGCGGGCACAGATACGCAGTATTTT	CASSIIAGTDTQYF	TRBJ2-3	NA	TRBV18	NA
TGTGCCAGCAGCGCCCACAGTAGCAATCAGCCCCAGCATTTT	CASSAHSSNQPQHF	TRBJ1-5	NA	TRBV9	NA
TGCGCCAGCAGCCGATTGGACAGGGAAAGGAACGAGCAGTACTTC	CASSRLDRERNEQYF	TRBJ2-7	NA	TRBV4-1	TRBD1
TGTGCCAGCAGTACAAGCGGGGGCATCTACGAGCAGTACTTC	CASSTSGGIYEQYF	TRBJ2-7	once	TRBV2	TRBD2
TGCGCCAGCAGCTTAGACACGGGGAACTACGAGCAGTACTTC	CASSLDTGNYEQYF	TRBJ2-7	NA	TRBV5-1	NA
TGCGCCAGCAGCGGAACAGGGGGCACTGAAGCTTTCTTT	CASSGTGGTEAFF	TRBJ1-1	NA	TRBV5-1	TRBD1
TGTGCCAGCAGCTTGGGGGCGGGGTACACCGGGGAGCTGTTTTTT	CASSLGAGYTGELFF	TRBJ2-2	NA	TRBV5-4	NA
TGTGCCAGCAGCTTTAGCGGGGGTAGCACCGGGGAGCTGTTTTTT	CASSFSGGSTGELFF	TRBJ2-2	NA	TRBV11-3	TRBD2
TGCGCCAGCAGCTTGGGGCAGGACAGGGGACTAGCGGAGATCATAGCCAAAAACATTCAGTACTTC	CASSLGQDRGLAEIIAKNIQYF	TRBJ2-4	NA	TRBV5-1	TRBD2
TGCGCCAGCAGCCCCGGAGACCTGAACACTGAAGCTTTCTTT	CASSPGDLNTEAFF	TRBJ1-1	NA	TRBV5-1	NA
TGTGCCAGTAGTATGTCGGGACAGAACACAGATACGCAGTATTTT	CASSMSGQNTDTQYF	TRBJ2-3	NA	TRBV19	TRBD1
TGTGCCAGCAGTGGACAGGGAGCTCCCTTCCCTCTGGGGGCCAACGTCCTGACTTTC	CASSGQGAPFPLGANVLTF	TRBJ2-6	NA	TRBV6-1	TRBD1
TGTGCCAGCAGTAGCCGGGAGGGCACAGATACGCAGTATTTT	CASSSREGTDTQYF	TRBJ2-3	NA	TRBV6-1	TRBD2